This passage covers 28 T cell receptor beta chains from one sample sequenced in a study of shared clonotypes between healthy human individuals. Here immunoSEQ multiplex PCR was the method, and the copy in TCRdb shows in-frame clones only, minus some. The sample records about 1.5 million clones, 95% to 99% being singletons. The specimen was naive CD4+ T cells sorted from blood. Stated subset: CD45RA+ positively selected. The receptors come from a man between 25 and 39 years old in good health.

This chain joins TRBV18 and TRBJ2-7; TRBD1 might be the D (6 bases). CDR1 and CDR2 (germline): KGHSH, LQKENI. V lost 4 bases to trimming and J lost 7 bases, with 23 bases between them. The length of the CDR3 is 16 residues. The CDR3 reads CASSLLQGRDLVEQYF. The CDR3 region has the DNA TGTGCCAGCTCACTGCTACAGGGTCGGGACCTAGTAGAGCAGTACTTC.

The chain joins TRBV5-1 to TRBJ2-1; D unresolved. This CDR3 region has 13 residues. CDR1 is SGHRS and CDR2 is YFSETQ in the germline V gene. Deletions cut 0 bases from V and 8 bases from J, with 9 bases between. CDR3: CASSLEWAYEQFF. The CDR3 bases are TGCGCCAGCAGCTTGGAGTGGGCATATGAGCAGTTCTTC. Full variable domain (missing parts from reference TRBV5-1 and TRBJ2-1): KAGVTQTPRYLIKTRGQQVTLSCSPISGHRSVSWYQQTPGQGLQFLFEYFSETQRNKGNFPGRFSGRQFSNSRSEMNVSTLELGDSALYLCASSLEWAYEQFFGPGTRLTVL.

The chain combines TRBV30 with TRBJ1-2; 7 bases fit TRBD1. The CDR3 has 17 amino acids. Germline lookup yields CDR1 GTSNPN and CDR2 SVGIG (reference sequence). With V trimmed by 0 bases and J by 7 bases, 17 bases remained unmatched. Written as DNA, the CDR3 is TGTGCCTGGAGTGTACCGGTCCCCCAAAGACAGGGCGGTGGCTACACCTTC. This encodes CAWSVPVPQRQGGGYTF.

As for this clone: The same CDR3 also results from other DNA sequences found in this sample. The V call is TRBV5-1, the J call TRBJ2-2, with a weak D call TRBD1 (6 bases). The CDR3 loop spans 15 amino acids. In germline, CDR1 is SGHRS, CDR2 YFSETQ. Between the trimmed V and J ends, which lost 0 bases and 1 base, there was a span of 7 bases. The CDR3 bases are TGCGCCAGCAGCTTGGGGACAGTGAACACCGGGGAGCTGTTTTTT. Its translation: CASSLGTVNTGELFF.

This clone has a single count. The V call is TRBV7-9, the J call TRBJ2-3; 10 bases align to TRBD1. This CDR3 spans 17 amino acids. The trim removed 5 bases at V and 10 bases at J, leaving 18 bases unmatched. From germline, CDR1 is SEHNR and CDR2 FQNEAQ (reference sequence). The CDR3 DNA reads as TGTGCCAGCAGCCCACGACAGACAGGGGGCGAAGTTTCGGCGCAGTATTTT. This codes for CASSPRQTGGEVSAQYF.

The V gene is TRBV18, the J gene TRBJ1-1; a possible D gene is TRBD1 (6 bases). The CDR3 is made up of 17 amino acids. CDR1 and CDR2 from the germline V gene are KGHSH and LQKENI. V lost 3 bases and J 11 bases, leaving 28 bases between the germline ends. The CDR3 here is CASSPPGDIGHGSWAFF. In nucleotides, the CDR3 is TGTGCCAGCTCACCGCCTGGGGACATCGGCCATGGTTCATGGGCTTTCTTT. Based on the CDR3 plus reference TRBV18 and TRBJ1-1, the full variable domain is NAGVMQNPRHLVRRRGQEARLRCSPMKGHSHVYWYRQLPEEGLKFMVYLQKENIIDESGMPKERFSAEFPKEGPSILRIQQVVRGDSAAYFCASSPPGDIGHGSWAFFGQGTRLTVV.

This clone was found once. Other DNA sequences within the sample encode an identical CDR3. The chain links TRBV5-1 to TRBJ2-5; 8 positions agree with TRBD1. This CDR3 region has 14 residues. Germline lookup yields CDR1 SGHRS and CDR2 YFSETQ. V was clipped by 4 bases and J by 5 bases; unmatched bases: 7. The CDR3 DNA sequence: TGCGCCAGCAGCCTGCAGGGGGCGCAGGAGACCCAGTACTTC. Translating it yields CASSLQGAQETQYF.

The chain couples TRBV29-1 to TRBJ2-7; TRBD2 matches 14 bases. Per the germline V gene, CDR1 is SQVTM and CDR2 is ANQGSEA. The CDR3 spans 16 residues. J lost 2 bases, V lost 8 bases, and 11 bases had no gene match. CDR3: CSFRGGTSGSAYEQYF. CDR3 nucleotides: TGCAGCTTTCGAGGTGGGACTAGCGGGAGCGCCTACGAGCAGTACTTC.

The chain combines TRBV5-4 with TRBJ2-7, with D unresolved. The CDR3 extends over 13 amino acids. Per germline, CDR1 SGHNT and CDR2 YYREEE (reference sequence). With 4 bases removed from V and 5 bases from J, the gap between germline ends came to 13 bases. CDR3 protein: CASSPPTENEQYF. The DNA for the CDR3 is TGTGCCAGCAGCCCCCCCACAGAAAACGAGCAGTACTTC.

The gene calls are TRBV30 and TRBJ2-7; 9 nucleotides align to TRBD1. Unmatched junction bases numbered 12, after V lost 5 bases and J lost 4 bases. CDR1 is GTSNPN and CDR2 is SVGIG in the germline V gene (reference sequence). The CDR3 is made up of 15 amino acids. The CDR3 loop is CAWGDSGQGLYEQYF. CDR3 nucleotide sequence: TGTGCCTGGGGAGATTCTGGACAGGGGCTTTACGAGCAGTACTTC.

This clone was picked up one time. V usage is TRBV5-5 and J usage is TRBJ1-2; tentatively, D is TRBD1 (6 bases). This CDR3 has 14 residues. The germline gives CDR1 SGHKS, CDR2 YYEKEE (reference sequence). Trimming shortened V by 0 bases and J by 4 bases, and 10 bases separated the two germline ends. The CDR3 DNA follows: TGTGCCAGCAGCTTGGTTGGACAGCGCTATGGCTACACCTTC. This gives the protein CASSLVGQRYGYTF.

This chain links TRBV11-2 with TRBJ2-2; TRBD2 agrees at 8 bases. The CDR3 covers 19 residues. The germline V gene encodes CDR1 SGHAT and CDR2 FQNNGV. The J segment lost 5 bases and the V segment lost 5 bases, leaving 19 bases of the junction unmatched. The CDR3 spells CASSTYRSRTGGPTGELFF. Written as DNA, the CDR3 is TGTGCCAGCAGCACTTATCGAAGTCGCACGGGAGGGCCGACCGGGGAGCTGTTTTTT.

The chain recombines TRBV6-5 with TRBJ1-5, with a weak D call TRBD1 (6 bases). V lost 6 bases to trimming and J lost 0 bases, with 12 bases between them. CDR1 and CDR2 from the germline V gene are MNHEY and SVGAGI. The CDR3 is 15 amino acids. CDR3 sequence reads: CASRDSFYSNQPQHF. CDR3 bases: TGTGCCAGCAGGGACAGTTTTTATAGCAATCAGCCCCAGCATTTT.

The chain combines TRBV21-1 with TRBJ1-5. TRBV21-1 is a pseudogene locus. The CDR3 has 13 residues. The DNA of the CDR3 is TGTGCCAGCAGCAAAGGACTAGGTCAGCCCCAGCATTTT. This gives the protein CASSKGLGQPQHF.

The chain recombines TRBV19 with TRBJ2-6; 8 bases fit TRBD2. V gave up 0 bases and J gave up 0 bases; unmatched junction bases: 4. Germline V gene sequence: CDR1 LNHDA, CDR2 SQIVND (reference sequence). The CDR3 has 18 residues. CDR3 in DNA: TGTGCCAGTAGTATAGATCACGGGACTAGCTCTGGGGCCAACGTCCTGACTTTC. Translation gives CASSIDHGTSSGANVLTF.

The chain recombines TRBV18 with TRBJ2-7, with 13 nucleotides matching TRBD2. This CDR3 comprises 15 residues. V was clipped by 5 bases and J by 1 base; unmatched bases: 2. Germline CDR1 reads KGHSH; CDR2 reads LQKENI. The DNA for the CDR3 is TGTGCCAGCTCAGGACTAGCGGGAGTATCCTACGAGCAGTACTTC. Encoded protein: CASSGLAGVSYEQYF.

The gene calls are TRBV7-2 and TRBJ2-5; no reliable D call. Germline loops: CDR1 SGHTA, CDR2 FQGNSA. This CDR3 has 12 residues. Trimming pared 7 bases from V and 5 bases from J, leaving 11 bases between. The chain's CDR3 is CASTWVWETQYF. The DNA of the CDR3 is TGTGCCAGCACCTGGGTTTGGGAGACCCAGTACTTC.

The chain is built from TRBV5-1 and TRBJ2-3; 9 bases fit TRBD1. This CDR3 spans 17 amino acids. Germline assignment: CDR1 SGHRS and CDR2 YFSETQ. The V gene end was trimmed by 0 bases and the J gene end by 6 bases; junction bases not matched to a gene: 11. CDR3 region: CASSLAGTGFFLDTQYF. In DNA, the CDR3 is TGCGCCAGCAGCTTGGCCGGGACAGGGTTTTTTTTGGATACGCAGTATTTT.

The chain carries TRBV14 and TRBJ1-2; no firm D call. Trimming shortened V by 4 bases and J by 3 bases, and 18 bases separated the two germline ends. The germline CDR1 and CDR2 sequences are SGHDN and FVKESK. The CDR3 runs 16 residues. The CDR3 DNA follows: TGTGCCAGCAGCCCCCTATTGGCGGAGCCAGACTATGGCTACACCTTC. This translates into CASSPLLAEPDYGYTF.

The V gene is TRBV18, the J gene TRBJ1-4; 7 nucleotides match TRBD1. Germline V lookup: CDR1 KGHSH, CDR2 LQKENI. V lost 8 bases, J lost 2 bases, and 11 bases stayed unmatched. CDR3 length equals 16 residues. CDR3 in amino acids: CASEERDRATNEKLFF. The CDR3 DNA reads TGTGCCAGCGAAGAACGCGACAGGGCCACTAATGAAAAACTGTTTTTT.

This chain connects TRBV28 to TRBJ2-5; a weak D match, TRBD1 (8 bases). V was clipped by 6 bases and J by 6 bases, with 17 bases between them. Germline V gives CDR1 MDHEN, CDR2 SYDVKM. The CDR3 has 14 residues. CDR3 DNA sequence: TGTGCCAGCAGCCCCAGGGGGCGGGGGAAGACCCAGTACTTC. Amino acid sequence: CASSPRGRGKTQYF.

This chain connects TRBV7-3 to TRBJ1-4; D remains ambiguous. There are 13 residues in the CDR3. Germline V gene sequence: CDR1 SGHTA, CDR2 FQGTGA. V was shortened by 5 bases and J by 14 bases, with 18 bases between the two germline ends. In nucleotides, the CDR3 is TGTGCCAGCAGCCTGCAGGCGGGTGGCATGCTGTTTTTT. The encoded protein is CASSLQAGGMLFF.

The CDR3 reads CAISESGTRSLVFDEQFF. The DNA of the CDR3 is TGTGCCATCAGTGAGTCGGGCACCCGGAGTCTAGTTTTCGATGAGCAGTTCTTC. The genes are TRBV10-3 and TRBJ2-1; D not resolved. CDR1 is ENHRY, CDR2 SYGVKD, per germline. CDR3 length: 18 amino acids. The V gene lost 0 bases and the J gene lost 8 bases, with 23 bases spanning the gap.

The chain uses TRBV5-1 and TRBJ2-3; TRBD2 might be the D (5 bases). The CDR3 is made up of 16 amino acids. The germline V gene has CDR1 SGHRS and CDR2 YFSETQ. Trimming removed 2 bases at V and 5 bases at J, with 18 bases between. The CDR3 loop is CASSLPNSGEGDTQYF. DNA for the CDR3: TGCGCCAGCAGCTTACCAAACTCCGGAGAGGGAGATACGCAGTATTTT. Combining the CDR3 with reference TRBV5-1 and TRBJ2-3 gives the whole variable domain KAGVTQTPRYLIKTRGQQVTLSCSPISGHRSVSWYQQTPGQGLQFLFEYFSETQRNKGNFPGRFSGRQFSNSRSEMNVSTLELGDSALYLCASSLPNSGEGDTQYFGPGTRLTVL.

This chain uses TRBV5-4 with TRBJ2-5, with 7 bases that match TRBD1. Germline-derived CDR1 and CDR2 are SGHNT and YYREEE (reference sequence). This CDR3 has 14 residues. V lost 5 bases, J lost 5 bases, and 9 bases stayed unmatched. The CDR3 sequence: CASRMTGLKETQYF. Here the CDR3 DNA reads TGTGCCAGCAGGATGACAGGGTTGAAGGAGACCCAGTACTTC.

The chain links TRBV27 to TRBJ2-1, with no clear D. Looked up from germline, CDR1 is MNHEY and CDR2 is SMNVEV (reference sequence). Trimming took off 3 bases at V and 4 bases at J, with 13 bases between the two ends. The CDR3 has 15 amino acids. DNA of the CDR3: TGTGCCAGCAGTTTTCAGCAGTCCCGTTACAATGAGCAGTTCTTC. Its protein is CASSFQQSRYNEQFF.

This clone came up a few times. J is TRBJ2-1 and V is TRBV15, with 9 bases identical to TRBD1. CDR1 and CDR2 from the germline V gene are LNHNV and YYDKDF (reference sequence). V gave up 5 bases and J gave up 4 bases; unmatched junction bases: 9. The CDR3 has 16 residues. The CDR3 DNA is TGTGCCACCAGCGGAAAGGGACAGGGATCTTACAATGAGCAGTTCTTC. Translating it yields CATSGKGQGSYNEQFF.

The chain employs TRBV11-2 and TRBJ1-5; 7 bases line up with TRBD1. Germline-derived CDR1 and CDR2 are SGHAT and FQNNGV. V shed 1 base and J 4 bases; nucleotides not matched to a gene: 16. The CDR3 spans 19 residues. In DNA, the CDR3 is TGTGCCAGCAGCTTAGGTTATTTCTGGGGGGACAGAGAGAATCAGCCCCAGCATTTT. Protein sequence: CASSLGYFWGDRENQPQHF.